A selection of T cell receptor beta chains follows, all from one sample in a study of blood T cell repertoires in COVID-19. The protocol was immunoSEQ multiplex PCR, while the TCRdb copy is restricted to in-frame clones and leaves out a portion. The data show 120,000 or so clones, 75% to 90% seen once. The material sequenced was peripheral blood. The receptor source for this set is a human donor in a cohort sampled during active COVID-19. Both conserved end residues are part of each CDR3. The D gene is left open where the match is weak. Expanded clones are given a class, and other clones once, few, many or no size at all.

J | size | D | V | CDR3 | DNA
TRBJ2-7 | NA | TRBD2 | TRBV5-6 | CASSLALADPYEQYF | TGTGCCAGCAGCTTGGCACTAGCGGACCCATACGAGCAGTACTTC
TRBJ2-7 | NA | TRBD1 | TRBV3-1/TRBV3-2 | CASSRDRGKQYF | TGTGCCAGCAGCCGGGACAGGGGCAAGCAGTACTTC
TRBJ2-7 | NA | TRBD2 | TRBV15 | CATSRDTGGRDEQYF | TGTGCCACCAGCAGAGATACCGGGGGGAGAGACGAGCAGTACTTC
TRBJ2-2 | once | NA | TRBV23-1 | CASTLRGLKPKGNTGELFF | TGCGCCAGCACCCTCCGGGGACTTAAGCCCAAAGGGAACACCGGGGAGCTGTTTTTT
TRBJ2-5 | NA | TRBD1 | TRBV9 | CASSVEQGGFQETQYF | TGTGCCAGCAGCGTAGAACAGGGGGGTTTTCAAGAGACCCAGTACTTC
TRBJ2-7 | NA | NA | TRBV5-1 | CASSSTAGTLYYEQYF | TGCGCCAGCAGTTCGACCGCCGGGACTTTATACTACGAGCAGTACTTC
TRBJ2-3 | NA | NA | TRBV7-3 | CASSLTLMGGQDTQYF | TGTGCCAGCAGCTTAACGTTGATGGGGGGGCAAGATACGCAGTATTTT
TRBJ1-1 | NA | NA | TRBV6-2/TRBV6-3 | CASSYNGMNTEAFF | TGTGCCAGCAGTTACAACGGGATGAACACTGAAGCTTTCTTT
TRBJ2-5 | once | TRBD1 | TRBV3-1/TRBV3-2 | CASSPGGQGVAETQYF | TGTGCCAGCAGCCCAGGGGGCCAGGGGGTGGCGGAGACCCAGTACTTC
TRBJ2-3 | NA | TRBD1 | TRBV6-1 | CASSEYGVGTGGLTSTDTQYF | TGTGCCAGCAGTGAATACGGTGTCGGGACAGGGGGTCTAACTAGCACAGATACGCAGTATTTT
TRBJ2-7 | NA | NA | TRBV7-8 | CASSLEAGRSYEQYF | TGTGCCAGCAGCTTAGAGGCGGGACGGTCATACGAGCAGTACTTC
TRBJ2-7 | NA | TRBD2 | TRBV9 | CASSPRGLGHEQYF | TGTGCCAGCAGCCCCAGGGGACTAGGGCACGAGCAGTACTTC
TRBJ1-3 | NA | TRBD1 | TRBV11-2 | CASSLVMGTGLGNTIYF | TGTGCCAGCAGCTTAGTTATGGGGACAGGACTTGGAAACACCATATATTTT
TRBJ2-7 | NA | TRBD1 | TRBV19 | CASSMDRGYEQYF | TGTGCCAGTAGTATGGACAGGGGTTACGAGCAGTACTTC
TRBJ2-7 | once | TRBD2 | TRBV4-1 | CASSLAGGSYEQYF | TGCGCCAGCAGCCTAGCGGGGGGGTCCTACGAGCAGTACTTC
TRBJ2-7 | NA | TRBD1 | TRBV19 | CASSSGTGLYEQYF | TGTGCCAGTAGTTCCGGGACAGGGCTCTACGAGCAGTACTTC
TRBJ2-5 | NA | TRBD1 | TRBV6-2/TRBV6-3 | CASSSARGLETQYF | TGTGCCAGCAGTTCGGCCAGGGGGCTAGAGACCCAGTACTTC
TRBJ1-1 | NA | NA | TRBV10-1 | CASSPSGGAGEAFF | TGCGCCAGCAGTCCCTCGGGGGGCGCGGGTGAAGCTTTCTTT
TRBJ2-1 | NA | NA | TRBV3-1/TRBV3-2 | CASSQAQGWNEQFF | TGTGCCAGCAGCCAAGCGCAGGGATGGAATGAGCAGTTCTTC
TRBJ1-1 | few | NA | TRBV25-1 | CASSAPGRGTEAFF | TGTGCCAGCAGTGCTCCAGGGCGGGGAACTGAAGCTTTCTTT
TRBJ1-5 | NA | TRBD1 | TRBV19 | CASSMRQGLNQPQHF | TGTGCCAGTAGTATGAGACAGGGCCTCAATCAGCCCCAGCATTTT
TRBJ2-7 | NA | NA | TRBV4-1 | CASSQGGRGGVFEQYF | TGCGCCAGCAGCCAAGGAGGGCGGGGTGGCGTTTTCGAGCAGTACTTC
TRBJ2-2 | NA | NA | TRBV3-1/TRBV3-2 | CASSRGNTGELFF | TGTGCCAGCAGCCGAGGGAACACCGGGGAGCTGTTTTTT
TRBJ2-2 | NA | NA | TRBV9 | CASSVGQNTGELFF | TGTGCCAGCAGCGTAGGTCAAAACACCGGGGAGCTGTTTTTT
TRBJ2-5 | few | NA | TRBV7-8 | CASNTPQGKLTQETQYF | TGTGCCAGCAACACGCCACAGGGAAAACTGACTCAAGAGACCCAGTACTTC
TRBJ1-3 | NA | NA | TRBV28 | CASSSYRILSGNTIYF | TGTGCCAGCAGTTCCTACAGGATCCTCTCTGGAAACACCATATATTTT
TRBJ2-3 | NA | TRBD2 | TRBV5-1 | CASSLTGTSGGADTQYF | TGCGCCAGCAGCTTGACCGGGACTAGCGGGGGAGCAGATACGCAGTATTTT
TRBJ1-6 | NA | TRBD1 | TRBV7-3 | CASSSSGQYNSPLHF | TGTGCCAGCAGCTCGTCGGGACAGTATAATTCACCCCTCCACTTT
TRBJ2-7 | NA | TRBD2 | TRBV4-1 | CASSASGAYEQYF | TGCGCCAGCAGCGCAAGCGGGGCCTACGAGCAGTACTTC
TRBJ1-2 | NA | NA | TRBV15 | CATSRDYRGGGYGYTF | TGTGCCACCAGCAGAGATTATAGGGGGGGCGGCTATGGCTACACCTTC
TRBJ2-3 | NA | NA | TRBV5-1 | CASSLFLADTQYF | TGCGCCAGCAGCTTGTTTCTAGCAGATACGCAGTATTTT
TRBJ2-3 | NA | TRBD1 | TRBV5-1 | CASSLGDRATDTQYF | TGCGCCAGCAGCTTGGGAGACAGGGCCACAGATACGCAGTATTTT
TRBJ2-5 | NA | TRBD1 | TRBV5-4 | CASSPRDREVIETQYF | TGTGCCAGCAGCCCCCGGGACAGGGAAGTAATAGAGACCCAGTACTTC
TRBJ2-7 | NA | TRBD2 | TRBV19 | CASSKPSGTSGTYEQYF | TGTGCCAGTAGTAAACCCTCCGGGACTAGCGGAACCTACGAGCAGTACTTC
TRBJ2-2 | NA | NA | TRBV18 | CASSPGDGELFF | TGTGCCAGCTCACCCGGAGACGGGGAGCTGTTTTTT
TRBJ2-6 | NA | NA | TRBV19 | CASRQAGANVLTF | TGTGCCAGCAGACAGGCTGGGGCCAACGTCCTGACTTTC
TRBJ1-1 | NA | NA | TRBV24-1 | CATRSTRNPNTEAFF | TGTGCCACCAGATCGACCAGGAATCCCAACACTGAAGCTTTCTTT
TRBJ1-2 | NA | NA | TRBV5-1 | CASRRLLRDILDGYTF | TGCGCCAGCCGCCGTTTATTACGGGACATCTTGGATGGCTACACCTTC
TRBJ2-3 | NA | NA | TRBV28 | CASSLPGALTDTQYF | TGTGCCAGCAGTTTACCTGGGGCGCTTACAGATACGCAGTATTTT
TRBJ2-5 | NA | TRBD2 | TRBV7-2 | CASSSGLAGSETQYF | TGTGCCAGCAGCTCGGGACTAGCGGGTTCAGAGACCCAGTACTTC
TRBJ2-7 | once | NA | TRBV6-5 | CASSYSQGSLWEQYF | TGTGCCAGCAGTTACTCTCAGGGGTCCCTCTGGGAGCAGTACTTC
TRBJ2-3 | NA | TRBD2 | TRBV6-1 | CASSEDFSGRAFPDTQYF | TGTGCCAGCAGTGAAGACTTTAGCGGGAGGGCCTTCCCAGATACGCAGTATTTT
TRBJ1-1 | NA | TRBD1 | TRBV6-6 | CASSYDRGLMNTEAFF | TGTGCCAGCAGTTACGACAGGGGACTAATGAACACTGAAGCTTTCTTT
TRBJ1-5 | NA | TRBD1 | TRBV5-1 | CASSLTAGGQPQHF | TGCGCCAGCAGCTTGACGGCAGGGGGTCAGCCCCAGCATTTT
TRBJ1-5 | once | TRBD1 | TRBV7-6 | CASSLAQGDNQPQHF | TGTGCCAGCAGCTTAGCGCAGGGGGACAATCAGCCCCAGCATTTT
TRBJ2-3 | NA | TRBD1 | TRBV30 | CAWRQGDRTDTQYF | TGTGCCTGGCGACAGGGGGATCGCACAGATACGCAGTATTTT
TRBJ2-1 | NA | TRBD2 | TRBV10-3 | CAISLGTRSSNEQFF | TGTGCCATCTCATTGGGGACTAGATCGTCAAATGAGCAGTTCTTC
TRBJ2-7 | NA | NA | TRBV5-4 | CASSIGGGSYYEQYF | TGTGCCAGCAGCATTGGGGGCGGAAGTTACTACGAGCAGTACTTC
TRBJ2-1 | NA | NA | TRBV15 | CATSRTVSNEQFF | TGTGCCACCAGCAGAACAGTTTCCAATGAGCAGTTCTTC
TRBJ2-7 | NA | NA | TRBV18 | CASSGGANEQYF | TGTGCCAGCTCAGGGGGGGCGAACGAGCAGTACTTC
TRBJ2-7 | NA | TRBD2 | TRBV19 | CASSMVRESSEQYF | TGTGCCAGTAGTATGGTGCGGGAGAGCTCCGAGCAGTACTTC
TRBJ2-7 | NA | NA | TRBV14 | CASSQGGEQYF | TGTGCCAGCAGCCAGGGGGGCGAGCAGTACTTC
TRBJ2-7 | NA | NA | TRBV11-3 | CASSQGKGYEQYF | TGTGCCAGCAGCCAGGGGAAAGGTTACGAGCAGTACTTC
TRBJ2-5 | NA | NA | TRBV10-2 | CASSGGRVETQYF | TGCGCCAGCAGTGGTGGCAGGGTGGAGACCCAGTACTTC
TRBJ2-3 | NA | TRBD2 | TRBV9 | CASSVFLAGAADTQYF | TGTGCCAGCAGCGTCTTTCTAGCGGGAGCGGCAGATACGCAGTATTTT
TRBJ1-1 | NA | NA | TRBV9 | CASSVKGGTEAFF | TGTGCCAGCAGCGTAAAGGGGGGGACTGAAGCTTTCTTT
TRBJ2-3 | NA | TRBD2 | TRBV7-3 | CASSRQAGGLTDTQYF | TGTGCCAGCAGCCGTCAAGCGGGGGGCCTCACAGATACGCAGTATTTT